A single sample gave rise to the 11 T cell receptor beta chains below, sequenced in a study of shared clonotypes between healthy human individuals (dated by TCRdb to 2018 to 2020). Library generation was performed with the immunoSEQ multiplex PCR assay. In its TCRdb copy, this immuneACCESS table keeps in-frame sequences only and misses some clones. Where compared with another copy, unresolved V genes explain less than half of these, and the others have no known cause. This sample gives about 2.5 million clones in total; 80% to 95% of them show up just once. The top ten clones comprise around 0.35% of the sample. The sample was naive CD4+ T cells from PBMCs. In the paper's terms, the cell subset or site label means: CD45RA+ positively selected. The receptors derive from a man aged 18 to 29 in good health. Some clones in this sample may be carry-over from other donors' samples.

This clone appeared a single time. The chain is built from TRBV6-5 and TRBJ2-5; no reliable D call. The germline CDR1 and CDR2 sequences are MNHEY and SVGAGI. The CDR3 covers 14 residues. Trimming shortened V by 0 bases and J by 5 bases, and 10 bases separated the two germline ends. CDR3 bases: TGTGCCAGCAGTTACTCACGAACTCCCGAGACCCAGTACTTC. Its translation is CASSYSRTPETQYF.

The chain carries TRBV7-9 and TRBJ2-7; D unresolved. Trimming took off 1 base at V and 5 bases at J, with 9 bases between the two ends. The germline V gene encodes CDR1 SEHNR and CDR2 FQNEAQ (reference sequence). The CDR3 contains 13 residues. The CDR3 region has the DNA TGTGCCAGCAGCTTAGGGTATATCGACGAGCAGTACTTC. It yields the protein CASSLGYIDEQYF.

The chain uses TRBV21-1 and TRBJ1-4. TRBV21-1 counts as a pseudogene. This CDR3 contains 15 residues. The CDR3 coding sequence is TGTGCCAGCAGCAAAAAGGGACTGGGAGGCGAAAAACTGTTTTTT. This gives the protein CASSKKGLGGEKLFF.

The genes are TRBV6-1 and TRBJ2-1; possible D gene TRBD2, 6 bases. The CDR3 has 15 residues. Trimming removed 7 bases at V and 8 bases at J, with 21 bases between. Germline V CDR1 and CDR2: MNHNS, SASEGT. CDR3 amino acids: CASTTTSLVRYEQFF. CDR3 DNA sequence: TGTGCCAGCACCACCACTAGCCTGGTTCGTTATGAGCAGTTCTTC.

The chain uses TRBV5-1 and TRBJ2-6; D remains ambiguous. This CDR3 contains 16 residues. Between the trimmed V and J ends, which lost 0 bases and 1 base, there was a span of 8 bases. From germline, CDR1 is SGHRS and CDR2 YFSETQ. CDR3: CASSLDVASGANVLTF. The CDR3, as DNA: TGCGCCAGCAGCTTGGATGTGGCGTCTGGGGCCAACGTCCTGACTTTC. Variable domain in full (rest from reference TRBV5-1 and TRBJ2-6): KAGVTQTPRYLIKTRGQQVTLSCSPISGHRSVSWYQQTPGQGLQFLFEYFSETQRNKGNFPGRFSGRQFSNSRSEMNVSTLELGDSALYLCASSLDVASGANVLTFGAGSRLTVL.

This chain joins TRBV2 and TRBJ1-5, with D unclear. The CDR3 contains 17 residues. Between the trimmed V and J ends, which lost 0 bases and 0 bases, there was a span of 12 bases. Germline V gene lookup returns CDR1 SNHLY and CDR2 FYNNEI. The CDR3 reads CASSEALLGFSNQPQHF. The CDR3 DNA sequence: TGTGCCAGCAGTGAAGCGCTTCTGGGTTTTAGCAATCAGCCCCAGCATTTT. Full variable domain (rest looked up from reference TRBV2 and TRBJ1-5): EPEVTQTPSHQVTQMGQEVILRCVPISNHLYFYWYRQILGQKVEFLVSFYNNEISEKSEIFDDQFSVERPDGSNFTLKIRSTKLEDSAMYFCASSEALLGFSNQPQHFGDGTRLSIL.

J is TRBJ1-1 and V is TRBV5-1; perhaps TRBD1 as D (5 bases). V was trimmed by 5 bases and J by 8 bases, leaving 19 bases between them. Germline lookup yields CDR1 SGHRS and CDR2 YFSETQ. CDR3 length equals 14 residues. CDR3 nucleotides: TGCGCCAGCAGTTCCGCCCCCCGGGACCCCGAAGCTTTCTTT. It is translated as CASSSAPRDPEAFF.

This clone was recorded a few times. V and J are TRBV5-1 and TRBJ1-1; D unclear. The CDR3 totals 17 residues. The V and J ends lost 0 bases and 0 bases respectively, with 15 bases between them. CDR1 and CDR2 from the germline V gene are SGHRS and YFSETQ. CDR3: CASSLDEALGMNTEAFF. The CDR3 nucleotides are TGCGCCAGCAGCTTGGACGAGGCGTTGGGAATGAACACTGAAGCTTTCTTT.

The CDR3 loop reads CASSQERADDTQYF. CDR3 in DNA: TGCGCCAGCAGCCAAGAACGGGCCGACGATACGCAGTATTTT. The chain links TRBV4-1 to TRBJ2-3; no reliable D call. Germline CDR1 is MGHRA and CDR2 is YSYEKL. Trimming removed 0 bases at V and 6 bases at J, with 10 bases between. The CDR3 totals 14 residues.

This chain joins TRBV6-1 and TRBJ2-7; 8 bases map to TRBD1. The V gene end was trimmed by 8 bases and the J gene end by 0 bases; junction bases not matched to a gene: 3. Germline loops: CDR1 MNHNS, CDR2 SASEGT. This CDR3 is 13 amino acids long. The CDR3 DNA follows: TGTGCCAGCTGGACAGGGAGCTCCTACGAGCAGTACTTC. Protein product: CASWTGSSYEQYF.

On this clone: Distinct nucleotide sequences in the sample also encode this CDR3. The gene calls are TRBV15 and TRBJ1-5, with D unresolved. This CDR3 spans 14 amino acids. V gave up 1 base and J gave up 3 bases, with 7 bases separating them. The V gene's germline CDR1 is LNHNV and CDR2 YYDKDF (reference sequence). CDR3 sequence: CATSRGQDNQPQHF. The CDR3, as DNA: TGTGCCACCAGCAGAGGCCAAGACAATCAGCCCCAGCATTTT. The variable domain in full, with the rest retrieved from reference TRBV15 and TRBJ1-5, is DAMVIQNPRYQVTQFGKPVTLSCSQTLNHNVMYWYQQKSSQAPKLLFHYYDKDFNNEADTPDNFQSRRPNTSFCFLDIRSPGLGDTAMYLCATSRGQDNQPQHFGDGTRLSIL.